Listed below are T cell receptor beta chains from one sample, sequenced in a study of naive and memory T cell subsets. TCRdb re-analysed the UMI-ligation and nested PCR reads in MiXCR, keeping a single row per CDR3 protein. The sample yields 77,000 or so distinct CDR3 sequences, about an eighth seen once. Material: central memory CD4+ T cells from blood. All receptors derive from a human donor in good health. Both conserved end residues are part of each CDR3. A D gene is named only where the DNA matches it firmly. Size is stated for part of the rows, as once, few or many counts, or as a class when the clone is expanded.

V gene	D gene	clone size	J gene	CDR3 length	CDR3 DNA	CDR3 protein
TRBV6-5	NA	NA	TRBJ2-1	13	TGTGCCAGCAGTTACTCATCCGGCGGTGAGCAGTTCTTC	CASSYSSGGEQFF
TRBV20-1	TRBD1	many	TRBJ2-7	14	TGCAGTGCTTCCGGGACAGGCTCCGGCTACGAGCAGTACTTC	CSASGTGSGYEQYF
TRBV19	NA	few	TRBJ1-5	16	TGTGCCAGTAGTAACTACGGACAGCTTGGCAATCAGCCCCAGCATTTT	CASSNYGQLGNQPQHF
TRBV7-2	TRBD1	few	TRBJ2-1	16	TGTGCCAGCAGCGCCCGACCGGGACAGGGGGGCGGTGAGCAGTTCTTC	CASSARPGQGGGEQFF
TRBV7-9	TRBD2	NA	TRBJ2-5	15	TGTGCCAGCAGCTTAAGGGCTAGCGGCCAAGAGACCCAGTACTTC	CASSLRASGQETQYF
TRBV20-1	TRBD1	many	TRBJ2-3	13	TGCAGTGCTAGAGAACAGGGGAAAATTGGGCAGTATTTT	CSAREQGKIGQYF
TRBV20-1	NA	few	TRBJ2-1	14	TGCAGTGCTAGTAGGAGCGGCCCCTACAATGAGCAGTTCTTC	CSASRSGPYNEQFF
TRBV5-5	NA	few	TRBJ1-3	17	TGTGCCAGCAGCTTGGAACCCAGACTGACCTCTGGAAACACCATATATTTT	CASSLEPRLTSGNTIYF
TRBV7-2	NA	NA	TRBJ1-5	16	TGTGCCAGCAGCTTAGGAAGAGGTTTCGGCAATCAGCCCCAGCATTTT	CASSLGRGFGNQPQHF
TRBV7-9	TRBD2	NA	TRBJ2-2	17	TGTGCCAGCAGCTTAGCCGCCGGCGGGGGACACACCGGGGAGCTGTTTTTT	CASSLAAGGGHTGELFF
TRBV29-1	NA	few	TRBJ2-1	13	TGCTCTAGCTTTTCACCCCCGAACAATGAGCAGTTCTTC	CSSFSPPNNEQFF
TRBV13	NA	many	TRBJ2-4	14	TGTGCCAGCAGCACGGCTAGTGCCAAAAACATTCAGTACTTC	CASSTASAKNIQYF
TRBV6-5	NA	NA	TRBJ1-6	12	TGTGCCAGCAGCAAGACTAATTCACCCCTCCACTTT	CASSKTNSPLHF
TRBV18	TRBD1	NA	TRBJ1-5	14	TGTGCCAGCTCACCATTGGGACAGTATCAGCCCCAGCATTTT	CASSPLGQYQPQHF